The 19 T cell receptor beta chains presented below share a single source sample, sequenced in a study of blood T cell repertoires in COVID-19. Libraries were prepared by immunoSEQ multiplex PCR; TCRdb keeps only in-frame clonotypes and omits some of them. The sample comprises about 330,000 clones, 70% to 90% of which are singletons, and approximately 5% rests with the top ten. The specimen sequenced was PBMCs or T cells enriched from blood (not recorded which). The receptors come from a young woman who had recovered from COVID-19.

This chain joins TRBV24-1 and TRBJ1-1; 7 bases fit TRBD1. V trimming: 7 bases; J trimming: 4 bases; junction bases outside the gene matches: 8. The CDR3 sequence is 14 residues long. Germline lookup yields CDR1 KGHDR and CDR2 SFDVKD. The CDR3: CATRGTGATTEAFF. CDR3 in DNA: TGTGCCACCAGGGGAACAGGGGCGACCACTGAAGCTTTCTTT.

The rearrangement uses TRBV7-2 and TRBJ2-2, with 9 nucleotides matching TRBD2. This CDR3 region has 14 residues. V lost 3 bases and J lost 7; bases outside the gene matches: 3. The germline gives CDR1 SGHTA, CDR2 FQGNSA. CDR3 nucleotides: TGTGCCAGCAGCTTCAAGCGGGGGGTCGGGGAGCTGTTTTTT. Translated, it gives CASSFKRGVGELFF. Drawing the rest from reference TRBV7-2 and TRBJ2-2, the complete variable domain is GAGVSQSPSNKVTEKGKDVELRCDPISGHTALYWYRQSLGQGLEFLIYFQGNSAPDKSGLPSDRFSAERTGGSVSTLTIQRTQQEDSAVYLCASSFKRGVGELFFGEGSRLTVL.

The chain has TRBV19 and TRBJ2-7, with TRBD1 matching over 7 bases. Looked up from germline, CDR1 is LNHDA and CDR2 is SQIVND (reference sequence). J was trimmed by 4 bases and V by 9 bases; bases with no gene match: 15. CDR3 size: 15 residues. The CDR3 nucleotides are TGTGCCAGCAGTTCAATCGGGACAGCCCTTTACGAGCAGTACTTC. Its protein product is CASSSIGTALYEQYF.

This chain joins TRBV2 and TRBJ2-3; weak D call: TRBD2 (6 bases). CDR1 SNHLY and CDR2 FYNNEI come from the germline V gene. The CDR3 loop spans 14 amino acids. The V end lost 6 bases, the J end lost 4 bases, and 14 bases lay between the germline ends. The CDR3 region is CASSKTRYADTQYF. The DNA of the CDR3 is TGTGCCAGCAGCAAGACTAGGTACGCAGATACGCAGTATTTT.

V usage is TRBV6-2 or TRBV6-3 and J usage is TRBJ2-7, with 7 bases that match TRBD2. CDR3 size: 13 residues. The trim removed 2 bases at V and 4 bases at J, leaving 2 bases unmatched. Germline assignment: CDR1 MNHEY and CDR2 SVGEGT. CDR3 amino acids: CASSYLGGYEQYF. In DNA form, the CDR3 reads TGTGCCAGCAGTTACCTGGGGGGGTACGAGCAGTACTTC.

This chain links TRBV7-2 with TRBJ2-3, with 9 nucleotides matching TRBD2. With 4 bases clipped from V and 4 bases from J, the junction kept 12 bases outside the gene matches. Germline CDR1 reads SGHTA; CDR2 reads FQGNSA. The CDR3 is 17 residues long. CDR3 bases: TGTGCCAGCAGCTCCACAGCGGGGGGCACAGGCGCAGATACGCAGTATTTT. Its translation: CASSSTAGGTGADTQYF.

The chain has TRBV11-3 and TRBJ1-1; possible D gene TRBD1, 5 bases. The CDR3 consists of 13 residues. Germline V CDR1 and CDR2: SGHNT, YENEEA. Trimming shortened V by 5 bases and J by 4 bases, and 11 bases separated the two germline ends. CDR3 residues: CASSNQQGTEAFF. CDR3 nucleotides: TGTGCCAGCAGCAACCAGCAGGGCACTGAAGCTTTCTTT.

This clone was counted a few times. This chain uses TRBV29-1 with TRBJ1-1; 10 nucleotides agree with TRBD1. CDR3 length equals 14 residues. Unmatched junction bases numbered 5, after V lost 3 bases and J lost 4 bases. CDR1 SQVTM and CDR2 ANQGSEA come from the germline V gene. The CDR3: CSVDGGQGSTEAFF. CDR3 sequence (DNA): TGCAGCGTTGATGGGGGACAGGGGTCCACTGAAGCTTTCTTT.

The chain recombines TRBV5-4 with TRBJ1-5, with unresolved D. The CDR3 consists of 13 residues. Trimming cost V 0 bases and J 7 bases, with 8 bases left between them. From germline, CDR1 is SGHNT and CDR2 YYREEE (reference sequence). The CDR3 here is CASSLDGRQPQHF. CDR3 coding DNA: TGTGCCAGCAGCTTGGATGGGCGCCAGCCCCAGCATTTT.

The rearrangement uses TRBV14 and TRBJ2-3, with 9 positions matching TRBD1. V was clipped by 2 bases and J by 2 bases; unmatched bases: 5. The germline V gene has CDR1 SGHDN and CDR2 FVKESK. The CDR3 consists of 16 residues. The CDR3 sequence: CASSQLGQGLTDTQYF. CDR3 bases: TGTGCCAGCAGCCAACTGGGACAGGGCCTCACAGATACGCAGTATTTT.

The chain couples TRBV5-4 to TRBJ2-2; TRBD2 matches 9 bases. The CDR3 runs 14 residues. Germline trimming cut 4 bases from V and 7 bases from J; bases unmatched to any gene: 5. The V gene's germline CDR1 is SGHNT and CDR2 YYREEE (reference sequence). The CDR3 DNA sequence: TGTGCCAGCAGCCCCCTGCGGGGGGGCGGGGAGCTGTTTTTT. This gives the protein CASSPLRGGGELFF.

This clone was counted between two and nine times. The rearrangement uses TRBV25-1 and TRBJ1-1; D call uncertain. CDR1 is MGHDK and CDR2 is SYGVNS in the germline V gene. Trimming took 4 bases from V and 5 from J, leaving 8 bases between them. CDR3 size: 12 residues. The CDR3 is CASSAIGTEAFF. CDR3 nucleotides: TGTGCCAGCAGTGCCATCGGTACTGAAGCTTTCTTT.

V gene TRBV5-1 combines with J gene TRBJ2-3, with D perhaps TRBD1 (6 bases). From germline, CDR1 is SGHRS and CDR2 YFSETQ. The CDR3 spans 15 residues. Trimming left V 0 bases short and J 3 bases short, with 11 bases between. CDR3 DNA sequence: TGCGCCAGCAGCTTGGATCGCCAGGGGACAGATACGCAGTATTTT. Its protein product is CASSLDRQGTDTQYF. Full variable domain (remainder filled in from reference TRBV5-1 and TRBJ2-3): KAGVTQTPRYLIKTRGQQVTLSCSPISGHRSVSWYQQTPGQGLQFLFEYFSETQRNKGNFPGRFSGRQFSNSRSEMNVSTLELGDSALYLCASSLDRQGTDTQYFGPGTRLTVL.

The J gene is TRBJ1-2, the V gene TRBV7-9; D is unclear. Deletions cut 1 base from V and 4 bases from J, with 22 bases between. From germline, CDR1 is SEHNR and CDR2 FQNEAQ (reference sequence). The CDR3 consists of 18 residues. The DNA for the CDR3 is TGTGCCAGCAGCTTAGGGTCTAGGAGGCAGGCCCAACTCTATGGCTACACCTTC. This sequence encodes CASSLGSRRQAQLYGYTF.

A single count supports this clone. This rearrangement joins TRBV4-3 to TRBJ2-7, with 9 positions matching TRBD1. The CDR3 has 15 amino acids. With 6 bases clipped from V and 4 bases from J, the junction kept 10 bases outside the gene matches. Germline V gene lookup returns CDR1 LGHNA and CDR2 YSLEER. CDR3 coding DNA: TGCGCCAGCAGTCACTTACAGGGGGCAATGTACGAGCAGTACTTC. Its translation is CASSHLQGAMYEQYF.

This chain joins TRBV24-1 and TRBJ1-5; 7 nucleotides match TRBD1. The V gene's germline CDR1 is KGHDR and CDR2 SFDVKD. The CDR3 extends over 19 amino acids. Trimming at V came to 5 bases and at J to 1 base, leaving 16 bases not matched to a gene. For the CDR3, the DNA is TGTGCCACCAGTGCCCTGGGGGCAGGGGGGTCTAGGAGCAATCAGCCCCAGCATTTT. Encoded protein: CATSALGAGGSRSNQPQHF.

The chain combines TRBV10-2 with TRBJ1-2, with a possible D match to TRBD1 (6 bases). This CDR3 contains 16 residues. CDR1 and CDR2 from the germline V gene are WSHSY and SAAADI. V lost 2 bases and J 6 bases, leaving 19 bases between the germline ends. The CDR3 coding sequence is TGCGCCAGCAGTGAGATGGGGGGGCTCGACCCTGATGGCTACACCTTC. It yields the protein CASSEMGGLDPDGYTF.

The chain combines TRBV6-5 with TRBJ2-7, with 7 bases fitting TRBD2. V trimming: 6 bases; J trimming: 6 bases; junction bases outside the gene matches: 14. The length of the CDR3 is 15 residues. The germline V gene has CDR1 MNHEY and CDR2 SVGAGI. The CDR3 loop is CASSREWGGVGEQYF. The CDR3 DNA follows: TGTGCCAGCAGCCGCGAGTGGGGAGGGGTTGGCGAGCAGTACTTC.

The V call is TRBV6-5, the J call TRBJ1-1, with 10 bases matching TRBD1. This CDR3 contains 14 residues. The trim removed 5 bases at V and 4 bases at J, leaving 4 bases unmatched. CDR1 and CDR2 from the germline V gene are MNHEY and SVGAGI. This CDR3 reads CASSPTGGRTEAFF. The CDR3 nucleotides read TGTGCCAGCAGTCCGACAGGGGGCCGCACTGAAGCTTTCTTT.